The present T cell receptor (beta chain) was sequenced within a study of T cell responses to AZD1222 COVID-19 vaccine (dated by TCRdb to the early 2020s). Describing the broader study: A total of 230 to 250 trial participants underwent TCR sequencing, of whom 207 had received two doses of AZD1222 and around 25 had received two doses of the MenACWY control vaccine. Enrollment into the trials was organized by age into subgroups of 18-55, 56-69 and 70-plus years, and those subgroups contained about 160, 30 and 59 TCR-sequenced participants, respectively. What the work shows at the level of the full study, not this receptor alone: Participants were mostly white British, with more females than males. The authors suggested clonal diversity may have been underestimated. Reportedly, close to half of the unique spike-specific TCRs recognized epitopes lying outside the regions that are mutated in the B.1.351 and B.1.1.7 variants. In the small 56-69-year group, the increase in depth fell short of significance, most likely because of low power. Conclusions about previously exposed vaccinees are limited because only 6 or 7 AZD1222 recipients were SARS-CoV-2 seropositive at baseline. The whole spike protein was spanned by vaccine-associated CD4 TCRs, and dominant responses were seen in regions 160-218 and 743-854. Spike-specific TCR breadth and depth rose significantly after two AZD1222 doses compared with day 0 and with MenACWY recipients. Because no day 14 peak-response samples were available, the repertoires could be characterized only after the peak T cell response.

The CDR3 regions of human TCRbeta chains were subjected to immunosequencing. Processing in the source paper ran as follows. Repertoire TCRs were matched against a reference library of SARS-CoV-2-specific TCRs generated with the MIRA antigen-specificity platform. Breadth was defined as the fraction of unique TCRs that were SARS-CoV-2-associated. Depth was defined as the fraction of total T cells that were SARS-CoV-2-associated. Each spike-specific TCR was assigned to its reactive spike region and to a CD4 or CD8 class using the MIRA data. Log10-transformed breadth and depth values were compared by one-way ANOVA with Sidak's multiple comparisons tests. Held by TCRdb, this immuneACCESS table contains in-frame sequences only and omits some clones. Under half of the omission traces to an unresolved V gene where checked; the cause of the rest is unknown. The V and J calls and clone size are taken from that table; D and trimming were inferred from the DNA. The sample table lists around 170,000 clones, around nine tenths of them with a count of one. 11% of the sample belongs to the ten largest clones.

About this clone itself: The antigen this receptor binds is unknown. No base quality information exists; no much larger clone differs at one position.

Including the terminal cysteine and phenylalanine, the CDR3 comprises 13 residues. Only the CDR3 DNA is retained, 39 bases long and in frame from the first base. From V the trimming removes 5 bases and from J it removes 5 bases, while the gene matches leave 2 bases of the junction unaccounted for. The germline V gene yields SGHTA for CDR1 and FQGNSA for CDR2. The sample's time point label, in plain terms: about 28 days (+/-7) after the second vaccine dose. AZD1222 recipients with second doses at about 4 weeks or about 12 weeks were pooled, because spike-specific TCR depth and breadth did not differ between schedules. Vaccinee samples came from UK trials COV001 and COV002, including a single-blind randomized controlled phase 2/3 trial of AZD1222 (ChAdOx1 nCoV-19) in healthy adults. For TCRbeta chain sequencing, PBMC samples from trial participants were taken at day 0 and at day 28 after the second dose.

Sample: peripheral blood, taken 28 days after the second AZD1222 dose. The receptor chain draws on TRBV7-2 and TRBJ1-5, with 8 central nucleotides matching TRBD1. The TCR originated in an adult who received the AZD1222 COVID-19 vaccine. The CDR3 amino acid sequence is: CASSMTGDQPQHF. The DNA sequence reads TGTGCCAGCAGCATGACAGGGGATCAGCCCCAGCATTTT.